This TCR beta chain emerged from a study of OX40 agonist ivuxolimab in advanced cancers. Overall study: Ivuxolimab, an agonist antibody against OX40 (CD134), was given to patients. Whole-study results and caveats: Among expanded peripheral T cells, antigen specificity went undetermined.

Sequencing was performed with immunoSEQ multiplex PCR; in TCRdb, only in-frame clones are kept and a portion is missing. The repertoire has around 77,000 clones, just under 90% of them found once; the top ten carry over 2.5%. Only one count was recorded for this clone. Antigen unknown. Sequencing was performed on CD4+ or CD8+ T cells sorted from blood, taken in a trial of the OX40 agonist ivuxolimab. The receptor's source is an adult with an advanced solid tumor such as melanoma, head and neck, liver or kidney cancer.

In DNA, the CDR3 is TGCGCCAGCAGCTCTTTGGGACAGGGAAAGACCGGGGAGCTGTTTTTT. Translated, it gives CASSSLGQGKTGELFF. This chain uses TRBV5-1 with TRBJ2-2; TRBD1 aligns across 9 bases. In germline, CDR1 is SGHRS, CDR2 YFSETQ. The CDR3 sequence is 16 residues long. V lost 3 bases to trimming and J lost 5 bases; unmatched junction nucleotides: 8. The complete variable domain, with remaining parts taken from reference TRBV5-1 and TRBJ2-2, reads KAGVTQTPRYLIKTRGQQVTLSCSPISGHRSVSWYQQTPGQGLQFLFEYFSETQRNKGNFPGRFSGRQFSNSRSEMNVSTLELGDSALYLCASSSLGQGKTGELFFGEGSRLTVL.